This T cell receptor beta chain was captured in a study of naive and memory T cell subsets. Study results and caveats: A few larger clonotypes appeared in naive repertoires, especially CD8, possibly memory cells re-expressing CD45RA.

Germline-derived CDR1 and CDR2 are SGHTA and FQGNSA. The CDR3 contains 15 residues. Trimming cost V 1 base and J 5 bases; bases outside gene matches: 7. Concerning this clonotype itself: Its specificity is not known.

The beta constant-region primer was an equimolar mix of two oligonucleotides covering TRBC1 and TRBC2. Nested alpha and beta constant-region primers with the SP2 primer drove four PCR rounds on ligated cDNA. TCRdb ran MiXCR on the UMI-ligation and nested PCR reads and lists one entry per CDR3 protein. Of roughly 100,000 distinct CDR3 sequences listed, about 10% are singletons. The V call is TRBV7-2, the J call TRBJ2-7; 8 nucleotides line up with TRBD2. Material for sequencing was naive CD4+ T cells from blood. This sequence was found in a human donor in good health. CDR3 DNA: TGTGCCAGCAGCTTAGATGTAGCGGGGCGAAACGAGCAGTACTTC. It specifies CASSLDVAGRNEQYF.